This TCR beta chain was identified during a study of cytomegalovirus exposure and HLA in healthy donors. Broader study findings: The authors considered a cluster of highly shared sequence variants likely to be a sequencing artifact. Previous analysis showed most TCR beta V segments were productive about 87% or about 30% of the time. TCR beta V- and J-gene trimming was later associated with a missense DCLRE1C variant.

Germline CDR1 reads SEHNR; CDR2 reads FQNEAQ (reference sequence). V shed 3 bases, J shed 9 bases, and the junction held 6 bases outside the gene matches. The CDR3 is 14 residues long. Note on this clone: Its target is unknown.

All the people who gave samples were healthy bone marrow donors. Both 60 Vbeta primers and 13 Jbeta primers went into the PCR. The assay was immunoSEQ multiplex PCR, and TCRdb's table has in-frame clones only and misses some. The sample is made up of approximately 190,000 clones, and the top ten hold 0.7% to 0.8% of it. The sequenced sample consisted of PBMCs. V gene TRBV7-9 combines with J gene TRBJ2-1; TRBD2 agrees at 9 bases. This receptor was taken from a boy aged 5-17 years in good health and CMV-seronegative. The CDR3 bases are TGTGCCAGCAGCTTGACTAGCGGTCTGGGTGAGCAGTTCTTC. Protein: CASSLTSGLGEQFF.